This passage covers 14 T cell receptor beta chains from one sample sequenced in a study of cytomegalovirus exposure and HLA in healthy donors (dated by TCRdb to between 2016 and 2019). Library preparation employed the immunoSEQ multiplex PCR assay. A mixture of 60 forward primers for TCR Vbeta segments and 13 reverse primers for TCR Jbeta segments was used in the multiplex PCR. TCRdb obtained this table from immuneACCESS and retained in-frame rearrangements with V and J assigned. These tables miss some clones; where compared with another copy, unresolved V genes account for less than half of the shortfall, and the remainder is unexplained. The sample table holds about 170,000 clones, of which 80% to 90% were seen once. The ten largest make up less than 2.5% of the sample. Material for sequencing was PBMCs. The receptors derive from a man between 18 and 35 years old in good health and CMV-seropositive.

This chain joins TRBV30 and TRBJ2-1; 8 bases fit TRBD2. V trimming: 0 bases; J trimming: 2 bases; junction bases outside the gene matches: 3. The CDR3 length is 15 residues. CDR1 and CDR2 from the germline V gene are GTSNPN and SVGIG (reference sequence). The chain's CDR3 is CAWSVRGGPYNEQFF. The CDR3 bases are TGTGCCTGGAGTGTACGGGGGGGCCCCTACAATGAGCAGTTCTTC. The entire variable domain, with the rest obtained from reference TRBV30 and TRBJ2-1, is as follows: SQTIHQWPATLVQPVGSPLSLECTVEGTSNPNLYWYRQAAGRGLQLLFYSVGIGQISSEVPQNLSASRPQDRQFILSSKKLLLSDSGFYLCAWSVRGGPYNEQFFGPGTRLTVL.

The chain recombines TRBV27 with TRBJ1-6, with TRBD1 matching over 10 bases. Trimming removed 5 bases from V and 7 bases from J; junction bases left unmatched: 5. The CDR3 is 15 amino acids. Germline assignment: CDR1 MNHEY and CDR2 SMNVEV (reference sequence). The CDR3 region is CASSPRTGGNSPLHF. In DNA form, the CDR3 reads TGTGCCAGCAGTCCCCGGACAGGGGGGAATTCACCCCTCCACTTT.

V gene TRBV10-3 combines with J gene TRBJ2-1, with D tentatively TRBD1 (5 bases). The CDR3 has 13 amino acids. V lost 10 bases, J lost 5 bases, and 15 bases lay in between. Germline V gene data show CDR1 as ENHRY and CDR2 as SYGVKD. The CDR3 DNA sequence: TGTGCCAGCACGATTGGCAGGGACAATGAGCAGTTCTTC. Amino acids: CASTIGRDNEQFF.

The chain links TRBV10-3 to TRBJ1-5, with TRBD1 matching 7 bases. CDR1 is ENHRY, CDR2 SYGVKD, per germline. The CDR3 runs 16 residues. V lost 10 bases and J lost 3; bases outside the gene matches: 15. The CDR3 region has the DNA TGTGCCACACAACGCGACAGGGCCGGCGACAATCAGCCCCAGCATTTT. As protein: CATQRDRAGDNQPQHF.

This chain uses TRBV6-5 with TRBJ1-6; D perhaps matches TRBD1 (5 bases). V lost 5 bases to trimming and J lost 7 bases, with 12 bases between them. The CDR3 is 14 amino acids. The germline V gene encodes CDR1 MNHEY and CDR2 SVGAGI. The CDR3 nucleotides read TGTGCCAGCAGTCCAGGGTTTGAAAATTCACCCCTCCACTTT. Encoded protein: CASSPGFENSPLHF.

V and J are TRBV19 and TRBJ2-7, with 9 bases matching TRBD1. The V segment lost 6 bases and the J segment 3 bases; nucleotides outside the gene matches: 9. CDR3 size: 15 residues. Looked up from germline, CDR1 is LNHDA and CDR2 is SQIVND (reference sequence). The CDR3 region is CASRGPGQGDYEQYF. CDR3 nucleotide sequence: TGTGCCAGTAGGGGTCCGGGACAGGGAGACTACGAGCAGTACTTC.

This clone showed up just a few times. The chain couples TRBV27 to TRBJ1-2; D is uncertain. Trimming left V 2 bases short and J 0 bases short, with 10 bases between. Germline V gives CDR1 MNHEY, CDR2 SMNVEV (reference sequence). The CDR3 has 15 amino acids. The DNA for the CDR3 is TGTGCCAGCAGTTTACGGAGGGAAGCTAACTATGGCTACACCTTC. Its protein product is CASSLRREANYGYTF.

The rearrangement links TRBV4-1 to TRBJ2-1, with 8 positions matching TRBD2. V trimming: 0 bases; J trimming: 8 bases; junction bases outside the gene matches: 15. The CDR3 is 18 residues long. Germline CDR1 reads MGHRA; CDR2 reads YSYEKL. The CDR3 spells CASSQDGGGGGLVDEQFF. DNA of the CDR3: TGCGCCAGCAGCCAAGATGGGGGAGGCGGGGGGTTAGTCGATGAGCAGTTCTTC.

The chain is built from TRBV6-1 and TRBJ2-7; 9 nucleotides align to TRBD1. Trimming took 8 bases from V and 6 from J; bases not matched to a gene: 14. This CDR3 is built from 15 residues. Looked up from germline, CDR1 is MNHNS and CDR2 is SASEGT. The CDR3 bases are TGTGCCAGCGAAGCCATCCGGGACAGGGCTAGCGAGCAGTACTTC. It encodes CASEAIRDRASEQYF.

Worth noting for this clone: The same CDR3 can be traced to other DNA sequences in this sample. The chain combines TRBV20-1 with TRBJ2-3; D is perhaps TRBD2 (5 bases). Germline CDR1 and CDR2: DFQATT and SNEGSKA (reference sequence). Trimming stripped 6 bases from V and 5 bases from J, with 9 bases between. CDR3 size: 11 residues. The CDR3 DNA reads TGCAGTGCCCGACGGGGAGATACGCAGTATTTT. Translated, it gives CSARRGDTQYF.

As to this clone: At one end the junction does not follow the germline gene, possibly because of a read error. The V and J genes are TRBV7-8 and TRBJ2-4, with D maybe TRBD1 (6 bases). CDR1 and CDR2 (germline): SGHVS, FQNEAQ. This CDR3 contains 17 residues. In nucleotides, the CDR3 is TGTGCCAGCAGCTTAGCGGCAGGGGCGGTGGGCAAAAACAGTCAGTACTTC. It is translated as CASSLAAGAVGKNSQYF.

The rearrangement links TRBV5-6 to TRBJ2-7, with 7 bases identical to TRBD1. The J segment lost 0 bases and the V segment lost 3 bases, leaving 9 bases of the junction unmatched. CDR3 length equals 16 residues. Germline CDR1 reads SGHDT; CDR2 reads YYEEEE. CDR3 in amino acids: CASSSAVGQASYEQYF. DNA of the CDR3: TGTGCCAGCAGCTCGGCCGTTGGACAGGCCTCCTACGAGCAGTACTTC.

V gene TRBV6-5 combines with J gene TRBJ1-5; the match to TRBD1 covers 9 bases. With V trimmed by 4 bases and J by 0 bases, 4 bases remained unmatched. The CDR3 consists of 16 residues. The germline V gene encodes CDR1 MNHEY and CDR2 SVGAGI. In DNA, the CDR3 is TGTGCCAGCAGTTGGACAGGGGAGGGTAGCAATCAGCCCCAGCATTTT. Translating it yields CASSWTGEGSNQPQHF.

The rearrangement uses TRBV2 and TRBJ1-2, with D uncertain. V was shortened by 2 bases and J by 8 bases, with 12 bases between the two germline ends. Germline V lookup: CDR1 SNHLY, CDR2 FYNNEI. This CDR3 spans 13 amino acids. The DNA of the CDR3 is TGTGCCAGCAGTGAACAGGTTGATTTCGGCTACACCTTC. Residues: CASSEQVDFGYTF. The full variable domain, completed using reference TRBV2 and TRBJ1-2, is EPEVTQTPSHQVTQMGQEVILRCVPISNHLYFYWYRQILGQKVEFLVSFYNNEISEKSEIFDDQFSVERPDGSNFTLKIRSTKLEDSAMYFCASSEQVDFGYTFGSGTRLTVV.